Listed below are T cell receptor beta chains from one sample, sequenced in a study of shared T cell receptors in the human thymus. Only in-frame clones appear in the TCRdb table, and some are missing; sequencing was by immunoSEQ multiplex PCR. The repertoire holds 640,000 or so clones, with 70% to 90% as singletons. These sequences were also reported in another study, on human thymus T cells.

Input material: thymocytes. The receptors were sampled from a boy under two years old with a congenital heart defect. Each CDR3 is given with its conserved first and last residue. D genes are given only for firm matches. A row's size may be missing; if present it is once, few, many or a size class.

clone_size,j_call,v_call,d_call,cdr3_nt,cdr3_aa
once,TRBJ1-1,TRBV13,.,TGTGCCAGCAGCTTATCCGGTTACCCAGGGGCTTTCTTT,CASSLSGYPGAFF
.,TRBJ1-1,TRBV4-3,TRBD1,TGCGCCAGCAGCCCGACAGGGGCTGGCACTGAAGCTTTCTTT,CASSPTGAGTEAFF
.,TRBJ1-6,TRBV6-4,.,TGTGCCAGCAGTGAAGGTCGGGATAATTCACCCCTCCACTTT,CASSEGRDNSPLHF
.,TRBJ2-1,TRBV6-5,TRBD2,TGTGCCAGCAGGCGACTAGCGGGATACAATGAGCAGTTCTTC,CASRRLAGYNEQFF
.,TRBJ2-5,TRBV4-3,TRBD2,TGCGCCAGCAGCCAAGATAGACTAGCGGGTTACCAAGAGACCCAGTACTTC,CASSQDRLAGYQETQYF
.,TRBJ2-2,TRBV7-2,.,TGTGCCAGCAGCCCTAGTTGCTCCGGGGTGGGCACCGGGGAGCTGTTTTTT,CASSPSCSGVGTGELFF
once,TRBJ2-3,TRBV7-9,TRBD2,TGTGCCAGCAGCTCAACGGGGCGGGGGAGCACAGATACGCAGTATTTT,CASSSTGRGSTDTQYF
.,TRBJ1-3,TRBV5-1,.,TGCGCCAGCAGCTTTCATGGCGGCCGGAGCTCTGGAAACACCATATATTTT,CASSFHGGRSSGNTIYF
.,TRBJ2-3,TRBV15,TRBD2,TGTGCCACCAGCAGAGTCCCGCTAAAGCGGGAAGATACGCAGTATTTT,CATSRVPLKREDTQYF
.,TRBJ1-2,TRBV7-2,.,TGTGCCAGCAGCCCTACCGACAGAGACTATGGCTACACCTTC,CASSPTDRDYGYTF
.,TRBJ1-4,TRBV2,TRBD1,TGTGCCAGCAGTCAGGACAGGGAATGGGCAACTAATGAAAAACTGTTTTTT,CASSQDREWATNEKLFF
.,TRBJ2-1,TRBV5-1,TRBD2,TGCGCCAGCAGCTTGGCCTCTAGCGGGGGATCGGGCCTGGGAAATGAGCAGTTCTTC,CASSLASSGGSGLGNEQFF
.,TRBJ2-7,TRBV27,TRBD2,TGTGCCAGCAGTTGCGGACTAGCGGGAGGATACGAGCAGTACTTC,CASSCGLAGGYEQYF
.,TRBJ2-4,TRBV28,.,TGTGCCAGCAGTTTATCCGGCAAAAACATTCAGTACTTC,CASSLSGKNIQYF
.,TRBJ2-5,TRBV6-5,TRBD2,TGTGCCAGCAGTTACTCAGTTATGGGGGGGGGAGAGACCCAGTACTTC,CASSYSVMGGGETQYF
.,TRBJ1-2,TRBV4-2,TRBD1,TGTGCCAGCAGCCAACAGGACAGGGGCCTCTATGGCTACACCTTC,CASSQQDRGLYGYTF
.,TRBJ2-6,TRBV5-4,.,TGTGCGGGCACAGGGTCTGGGGCCAACGTCCTGACTTTC,CAGTGSGANVLTF
.,TRBJ1-6,TRBV5-1,TRBD1,TGCGCCAGCAGCCCCGACAGGGCGAACTCCTATAATTCACCCCTCCACTTT,CASSPDRANSYNSPLHF
.,TRBJ1-2,TRBV19,.,TGTGCCAGTAGACTACTTTCAGGGGCCTGCCATGGCTACACCTTC,CASRLLSGACHGYTF
.,TRBJ2-7,TRBV7-9,TRBD1,TGTGCCAGCAGCCTGATCGGGACAGGGGGCCACGAGCAGTACTTC,CASSLIGTGGHEQYF
.,TRBJ2-5,TRBV4-3,.,TGCGCCAGCAGCCAAGTAGTGGGGGGACCTAATTTCCAAGAGACCCAGTACTTC,CASSQVVGGPNFQETQYF
.,TRBJ2-5,TRBV5-4,.,TGTGCCAGCAGTCCCTACGGGAGAGAGACCCAGTACTTC,CASSPYGRETQYF
few,TRBJ1-3,TRBV28,.,TGTGCCAGCAGCTCCCCCCACCACAGGAACACCATATATTTT,CASSSPHHRNTIYF
.,TRBJ1-1,TRBV2,.,TGTGCCAGCAGTCAGTTGGCAGGGTGGGGCACTGAAGCTTTCTTT,CASSQLAGWGTEAFF
.,TRBJ2-3,TRBV7-9,TRBD2,TGTGCCAGCAGCTCGGGACTAGCGGGAGGCCCTAGCACAGATACGCAGTATTTT,CASSSGLAGGPSTDTQYF
.,TRBJ1-3,TRBV6-1,TRBD1,TGTGCCAGCAGTGATTGGGACAGGGGAAAGATTGGAAACACCATATATTTT,CASSDWDRGKIGNTIYF